What follows are 30 T cell receptor beta chains derived from one specimen sequenced in a study of regulatory T cells in long-lasting Graves disease. Building of the TCR beta libraries involved iRepertoire HTBI primers and Arm-PCR of CDR3 regions. TCRdb processed the multiplex PCR reads anew with MiXCR; each CDR3 protein has one entry. This sample has about 660,000 distinct CDR3 sequences, with 30% found just once. Time point of the sample: persistent/refractory GD, antithyroid drugs over 5 years with positive TRAb. From RNA extracted from PBMCs, the TCR library was made. The sample in question was peripheral blood mononuclear cells (PBMCs), obtained when the disease was refractory, from a patient treated with antithyroid drugs. These TCRs come from a female donor with Graves disease.

This chain uses TRBV20-1 with TRBJ2-2; 10 positions match TRBD2. Germline loops: CDR1 DFQATT, CDR2 SNEGSKA (reference sequence). This CDR3 is built from 15 residues. The trim removed 2 bases at V and 7 bases at J, leaving 7 bases unmatched. The chain's CDR3 is CSARPLAGADGELFF. CDR3 coding DNA: TGCAGTGCTAGACCCCTAGCGGGAGCCGACGGGGAGCTGTTTTTT.

The CDR3 loop reads CASSRLRDSTNIQYF. Written as DNA, the CDR3 is TGTGCCAGCAGCCGCTTAAGGGACAGTACGAACATTCAGTACTTC. V usage is TRBV16 and J usage is TRBJ2-4, with 7 bases aligning to TRBD1. Germline trimming cut 4 bases from V and 7 bases from J; bases unmatched to any gene: 10. The CDR3 is 15 amino acids. Per the germline V gene, CDR1 is KGHSY and CDR2 is FQNENV.

In its sample, this clonotype was seen a few times. This chain joins TRBV7-3 and TRBJ2-7; TRBD2 agrees at 13 bases. Germline CDR1 and CDR2: SGHTA and FQGTGA. The CDR3 totals 15 residues. The ends lost 5 bases at V and 5 bases at J; junction bases unmatched: 6. The CDR3 DNA is TGTGCCAGCAGCGCAACTAGCGGGAGGGATAACGAGCAGTACTTC. Protein: CASSATSGRDNEQYF.

In the case of this clonotype: It may be a read error: a sequence one base away is much more abundant. The rearrangement joins TRBV12-5 to TRBJ2-5, with D unclear. Germline V lookup: CDR1 LGHNT, CDR2 FRNRAP. The CDR3 runs to 17 residues. CDR3 in amino acids: CAGGLEDWAERQETQYF. The CDR3, as DNA: TGTGCTGGTGGTTTAGAAGACTGGGCGGAGCGCCAAGAGACCCAGTACTTC.

There are a few counts of this clonotype. The V and J genes are TRBV30 and TRBJ1-2; no clear D gene. V lost 0 bases and J 7 bases, leaving 12 bases between the germline ends. Germline CDR1 GTSNPN, CDR2 SVGIG (reference sequence). This CDR3 spans 13 amino acids. The CDR3, as DNA: TGTGCCTGGAGTGTGATGGGGATGGGTGGCTACACCTTC. It encodes CAWSVMGMGGYTF.

The genes are TRBV7-9 and TRBJ2-3, with 9 bases aligning to TRBD2. There are 19 residues in the CDR3. Losses at the gene ends were 4 bases for V and 0 bases for J; bases not matched to a gene: 14. Germline V lookup: CDR1 SEHNR, CDR2 FQNEAQ (reference sequence). The CDR3 is CASSSSFGASGTSTDTQYF. CDR3 coding DNA: TGTGCCAGCAGCTCATCCTTTGGGGCTAGCGGGACAAGCACAGATACGCAGTATTTT.

V gene TRBV19 combines with J gene TRBJ1-2; D gene uncertain. The germline gives CDR1 LNHDA, CDR2 SQIVND (reference sequence). The V and J ends lost 7 bases and 10 bases respectively, with 16 bases between them. The CDR3 is 12 amino acids. The DNA for the CDR3 is TGTGCCAGTACCTCCTCGTGGATGGACTACACCTTC. This translates into CASTSSWMDYTF.

This clonotype was counted between two and nine times. The chain recombines TRBV12-3 or TRBV12-4 with TRBJ1-5, with D possibly matching TRBD1 (5 bases). The CDR3 contains 15 residues. Deletions cut 0 bases from V and 3 bases from J, with 9 bases between. The CDR3 DNA sequence: TGTGCCAGCAGTTTAGCGGGGGGAATCAATCAGCCCCAGCATTTT. It yields the protein CASSLAGGINQPQHF.

The CDR3, as DNA: TGTGCCTGGAGTGTTAAGGGGGGAAGGGCCTACGAGCAGTACTTC. Its translation: CAWSVKGGRAYEQYF. V usage is TRBV30 and J usage is TRBJ2-7; either TRBD1 or TRBD2 may supply D (6 bases each). Germline V lookup: CDR1 GTSNPN, CDR2 SVGIG (reference sequence). This CDR3 region has 15 residues. V shed 0 bases and J shed 2 bases, with 14 bases lying between them.

The chain carries TRBV12-3 or TRBV12-4 and TRBJ2-4; D is unclear. V was clipped by 4 bases and J by 0 bases, with 10 bases between them. The CDR3 runs to 15 residues. CDR3 nucleotide sequence: TGTGCCAGCAGTTCCGAAACCATAGCCAAAAACATTCAGTACTTC. Translation gives CASSSETIAKNIQYF.

This clonotype was observed many times. The chain employs TRBV12-3 or TRBV12-4 and TRBJ1-1; a weak D match, TRBD1 (6 bases). This CDR3 spans 14 amino acids. V lost 6 bases and J 4 bases, leaving 15 bases between the germline ends. The CDR3 region has the DNA TGTGCCAGCAGCCTTGGGGGGGCGGTCACTGAAGCTTTCTTT. This codes for CASSLGGAVTEAFF.

There are a few counts of this clonotype. The chain has TRBV20-1 and TRBJ1-1; perhaps TRBD1 as D (5 bases). V lost 0 bases and J 0 bases, leaving 11 bases between the germline ends. CDR1 and CDR2 (germline): DFQATT, SNEGSKA (reference sequence). CDR3 size: 15 residues. CDR3 sequence reads: CSARDQGRLNTEAFF. Written as DNA, the CDR3 is TGCAGTGCTAGAGATCAGGGACGGCTGAACACTGAAGCTTTCTTT.

The V gene is TRBV28, the J gene TRBJ1-2; D might be TRBD1 (5 bases). CDR1 and CDR2 from the germline V gene are MDHEN and SYDVKM. The CDR3 consists of 13 residues. V was pared by 4 bases and J by 4 bases, with 10 bases between. The CDR3, as DNA: TGTGCCAGCAGTTCGACAGCCTTCTATGGCTACACCTTC. This encodes CASSSTAFYGYTF.

This chain links TRBV7-2 with TRBJ2-7; 11 bases are a match to TRBD2. CDR3 length: 15 amino acids. Per germline, CDR1 SGHTA and CDR2 FQGNSA. V lost 5 bases to trimming and J lost 3 bases; unmatched junction nucleotides: 6. The CDR3 is CASSQSGLADYEQYF. Written as DNA, the CDR3 is TGTGCCAGCAGCCAGTCGGGACTAGCGGACTACGAGCAGTACTTC.

Many counts were recorded for this clonotype. The V call is TRBV7-2, the J call TRBJ1-1; D perhaps matches TRBD1 (5 bases). The germline V gene encodes CDR1 SGHTA and CDR2 FQGNSA. V lost 3 bases, J lost 5 bases, and 10 bases lay in between. The length of the CDR3 is 13 residues. This CDR3 reads CASSLGQGTEAFF. CDR3 DNA sequence: TGTGCCAGCAGCTTGGGTCAGGGAACTGAAGCTTTCTTT.

This chain connects TRBV4-1 to TRBJ2-5, with 13 bases fitting TRBD2. The junction had 2 bases not matched to a gene; V was cut back by 1 base and J by 3 bases. Per the germline V gene, CDR1 is MGHRA and CDR2 is YSYEKL. The CDR3 is made up of 16 amino acids. The CDR3 is CASSQAGLAGEETQYF. The CDR3 DNA is TGCGCCAGCAGCCAAGCCGGACTAGCGGGAGAAGAGACCCAGTACTTC.

Many counts were recorded for this clonotype. The chain employs TRBV6-9 and TRBJ2-4; no clear D. V was pared by 4 bases and J by 0 bases, with 13 bases between. The CDR3 is made up of 16 amino acids. CDR1 and CDR2 (germline): MNHGY, SVAAGI. The CDR3 is CASSSPKLLAKNIQYF. CDR3 coding DNA: TGTGCCAGCAGTTCCCCAAAGCTACTAGCCAAAAACATTCAGTACTTC.

This clonotype was seen only a few times. The chain uses TRBV20-1 and TRBJ1-2; D perhaps matches TRBD1 (5 bases). The CDR3 runs 13 residues. V dropped 5 bases and J dropped 4 bases, with 14 bases sitting between them. Germline V CDR1 and CDR2: DFQATT, SNEGSKA (reference sequence). CDR3 protein: CSAPGRVLYGYTF. DNA of the CDR3: TGCAGTGCTCCCGGCAGGGTCCTCTATGGCTACACCTTC.

This clonotype has only a few counts. The chain recombines TRBV12-3 or TRBV12-4 with TRBJ1-2; D is unclear. Trimming pared 1 base from V and 8 bases from J, leaving 8 bases between. The CDR3 length is 12 residues. DNA of the CDR3: TGTGCCAGCAGTTTAGGGTCCTCGGGCTACACCTTC. Translation gives CASSLGSSGYTF.

As concerns this clonotype: Compared with germline, one end of the junction differs, possibly owing to a read error. The chain links TRBV6-1 to TRBJ2-2, with 8 bases aligning to TRBD1. The CDR3 covers 15 residues. The germline V gene has CDR1 MNHNS and CDR2 SASEGT. DNA of the CDR3: TGTGACAGCAGCCTTTTAGACAGGGGAACCGGGGAGCTGTTTTTT. This codes for CDSSLLDRGTGELFF.

This clonotype was counted between two and nine times. The rearrangement uses TRBV10-1 and TRBJ2-7; the match to TRBD2 covers 8 bases. This CDR3 region has 14 residues. Germline V CDR1 and CDR2: WNHNN, SYGVQD (reference sequence). The V gene end was trimmed by 1 base and the J gene end by 6 bases; junction bases not matched to a gene: 5. As DNA, the CDR3 is TGCGCCAGCAGTGAGTTAAGGACTAGCAGCGAGCAGTACTTC. Encoded protein: CASSELRTSSEQYF.

This rearrangement joins TRBV5-6 to TRBJ1-5, with D possibly matching TRBD1 (6 bases). The CDR3 is 14 amino acids. V dropped 7 bases and J dropped 4 bases, with 15 bases sitting between them. Germline V gene lookup returns CDR1 SGHDT and CDR2 YYEEEE. CDR3 amino acids: CASCYGQSNQPQHF. The CDR3 DNA reads TGTGCCAGCTGTTACGGACAGTCTAATCAGCCCCAGCATTTT.

A few counts support this clonotype. V is TRBV7-2 and J is TRBJ2-7, with 8 bases identical to TRBD2. From germline, CDR1 is SGHTA and CDR2 FQGNSA. After removal of 4 bases from V and 0 bases from J, the junction contained 11 bases not matched to a gene. This CDR3 has 17 residues. CDR3 DNA: TGTGCCAGCAGCTCACCAGGGGCGGGAGGAACCTCCTACGAGCAGTACTTC. The encoded protein is CASSSPGAGGTSYEQYF. The complete variable domain, with remaining parts taken from reference TRBV7-2 and TRBJ2-7, reads GAGVSQSPSNKVTEKGKDVELRCDPISGHTALYWYRQSLGQGLEFLIYFQGNSAPDKSGLPSDRFSAERTGGSVSTLTIQRTQQEDSAVYLCASSSPGAGGTSYEQYFGPGTRLTVT.

The chain has TRBV11-2 and TRBJ2-2, with TRBD1 as a possible D gene (5 bases). The germline V and J ends were trimmed by 8 bases and 1 base, with 17 bases remaining between them. Germline V gene data show CDR1 as SGHAT and CDR2 as FQNNGV. The CDR3 is 16 amino acids. This CDR3 reads CASAIRAGKNTGELFF. In nucleotides, the CDR3 is TGTGCCAGCGCCATCCGGGCAGGGAAGAACACCGGGGAGCTGTTTTTT.

This clonotype occurred many times. V gene TRBV5-1 combines with J gene TRBJ2-4; 7 bases map to TRBD2. Germline trimming cut 5 bases from V and 9 bases from J; bases unmatched to any gene: 11. There are 14 residues in the CDR3. Germline CDR1 reads SGHRS; CDR2 reads YFSETQ. The CDR3 DNA sequence: TGCGCCAGCAGTCCCACTAGCGCCGGAGGCATTCAGTACTTC. Translation: CASSPTSAGGIQYF.

As for this clonotype: This sequence may be a read error, since a much larger clone differs from it by one base. The V gene is TRBV2, the J gene TRBJ2-2; TRBD1 agrees at 9 bases. The CDR3 is 15 residues long. CDR1 SNHLY and CDR2 FYNNEI come from the germline V gene. J lost 4 bases, V lost 7 bases, and 7 bases had no gene match. CDR3: CASTLDRGGTGELFF. CDR3 in DNA: TGTGCCAGCACCCTGGACAGGGGTGGCACCGGGGAGCTGTTTTTT.

This chain connects TRBV27 to TRBJ1-2; no clear D. V was trimmed by 2 bases and J by 2 bases, leaving 12 bases between them. The CDR3 length is 15 residues. Per germline, CDR1 MNHEY and CDR2 SMNVEV (reference sequence). CDR3 sequence reads: CASSLDPGVNYGYTF. CDR3 DNA sequence: TGTGCCAGCAGTTTAGATCCTGGGGTGAACTATGGCTACACCTTC.

The chain couples TRBV19 to TRBJ2-5; the D gene could be TRBD1 or TRBD2 (5 bases each). Per germline, CDR1 LNHDA and CDR2 SQIVND (reference sequence). V lost 3 bases and J lost 5, with 16 bases in between. This CDR3 has 15 residues. CDR3 sequence (DNA): TGTGCCAGTAGTATCGGTAGGGGAGCTTGGGAGACCCAGTACTTC. Residues: CASSIGRGAWETQYF.

The V and J genes are TRBV20-1 and TRBJ2-3; a weak D match, TRBD2 (5 bases). This CDR3 is built from 12 residues. The V end was cut by 3 bases, the J end by 5 bases, with 9 bases between. Germline values: CDR1 DFQATT, CDR2 SNEGSKA (reference sequence). In DNA form, the CDR3 reads TGCAGTGCTAGCCGGGATGGAGATACGCAGTATTTT. Encoded protein: CSASRDGDTQYF.

This chain connects TRBV12-3 or TRBV12-4 to TRBJ1-6; D is unclear. Trimming shortened V by 5 bases and J by 7 bases, and 3 bases separated the two germline ends. The CDR3 spans 11 residues. CDR3 loop: CASSANSPLHF. The CDR3 DNA follows: TGTGCCAGCAGTGCCAATTCACCCCTCCACTTT.